These 20 T cell receptor beta chains came from one sample sequenced in a study of regulatory T cells in long-lasting Graves disease. Arm-PCR with iRepertoire HTBI primers amplified the CDR3 regions for these TCR beta libraries. TCRdb re-analysed the multiplex PCR reads in MiXCR, keeping a single row per CDR3 protein. The data contain about 430,000 distinct CDR3 sequences, about 15% of them singletons. Sample time point: newly diagnosed GD, antithyroid drugs for less than 3 months. The TCR library was made from RNA extracted from PBMCs. In addition, the sample was reused for a study of T cells in Graves' hyperthyroidism and ophthalmopathy.

Source: peripheral blood mononuclear cells (PBMCs), taken at new diagnosis, from a patient treated with antithyroid drugs. Receptor source: a woman aged 40-49 years with Graves disease.

This clonotype was observed a few times. The chain couples TRBV6-2 or TRBV6-3 to TRBJ1-4, with 8 nucleotides matching TRBD1. The V gene end was trimmed by 6 bases and the J gene end by 0 bases; junction bases not matched to a gene: 3. The CDR3 has 15 residues. Germline CDR1 MNHEY, CDR2 SVGEGT. CDR3 sequence: CASRDRATTNEKLFF. Here the CDR3 DNA reads TGTGCCAGCAGGGACAGGGCCACAACTAATGAAAAACTGTTTTTT.

The sample holds many counts of this clonotype. The chain has TRBV2 and TRBJ2-3; tentatively, D is TRBD2 (6 bases). CDR3 size: 15 residues. Trimming shortened V by 6 bases and J by 3 bases, and 16 bases separated the two germline ends. Germline V gives CDR1 SNHLY, CDR2 FYNNEI. CDR3 bases: TGTGCCAGCAGCCCAGATTCCGGGAGAACAGATACGCAGTATTTT. It is translated as CASSPDSGRTDTQYF.

V and J are TRBV25-1 and TRBJ1-1; D gene uncertain. Germline V CDR1 and CDR2: MGHDK, SYGVNS. The CDR3 is made up of 14 amino acids. With 2 bases removed from V and 5 bases from J, the gap between germline ends came to 12 bases. The DNA of the CDR3 is TGTGCCAGCAGTGAAACCGGTGGGAGAACTGAAGCTTTCTTT. Amino acids: CASSETGGRTEAFF. The full variable domain, completed using reference TRBV25-1 and TRBJ1-1, is EADIYQTPRYLVIGTGKKITLECSQTMGHDKMYWYQQDPGMELHLIHYSYGVNSTEKGDLSSESTVSRIRTEHFPLTLESARPSHTSQYLCASSETGGRTEAFFGQGTRLTVV.

This clonotype has at least ten counts. This chain connects TRBV7-9 to TRBJ1-1, with TRBD1 as a possible D gene (5 bases). The CDR3 has 12 amino acids. Germline CDR1 SEHNR, CDR2 FQNEAQ (reference sequence). V lost 5 bases and J lost 14, with 18 bases in between. In DNA, the CDR3 is TGTGCCAGCAGCGCTTCTAGTACGGGGGAGTTCTTT. It specifies CASSASSTGEFF.

The V call is TRBV10-2, the J call TRBJ2-7; perhaps TRBD1 as D (5 bases). CDR1 is WSHSY, CDR2 SAAADI, per germline. V was trimmed by 2 bases and J by 3 bases, leaving 11 bases between them. The CDR3 covers 14 residues. The CDR3 loop reads CASSETGPIYEQYF. For the CDR3, the DNA is TGCGCCAGCAGTGAGACAGGTCCCATCTACGAGCAGTACTTC.

The sample holds a few counts of this clonotype. V is TRBV5-1 and J is TRBJ1-1; 9 bases align to TRBD1. Germline V gives CDR1 SGHRS, CDR2 YFSETQ. The CDR3 runs to 17 residues. The ends lost 4 bases at V and 0 bases at J; junction bases unmatched: 10. The chain's CDR3 is CASSPGQGPFMNTEAFF. The CDR3 DNA reads as TGCGCCAGCAGCCCGGGACAGGGCCCCTTCATGAACACTGAAGCTTTCTTT.

This clonotype was recorded a few times. The chain recombines TRBV19 with TRBJ1-1; a possible D gene is TRBD1 (5 bases). The length of the CDR3 is 14 residues. Per the germline V gene, CDR1 is LNHDA and CDR2 is SQIVND (reference sequence). Trimming removed 7 bases from V and 5 bases from J, with 17 bases in between. The CDR3 coding sequence is TGTGCCAGTACTAAAAGGGGTGGGGGGACTGAAGCTTTCTTT. The encoded protein is CASTKRGGGTEAFF.

This clonotype has just a few counts. The V and J genes are TRBV4-1 and TRBJ2-2; D remains unclear. The CDR3 has 12 amino acids. From germline, CDR1 is MGHRA and CDR2 YSYEKL. V shed 1 base and J shed 6 bases, with 3 bases lying between them. CDR3 residues: CASSQVPGELFF. The CDR3 DNA reads TGCGCCAGCAGCCAAGTTCCCGGGGAGCTGTTTTTT.

There are many counts of this clonotype. V is TRBV11-2 and J is TRBJ2-5; 8 nucleotides match TRBD1. The CDR3 extends over 14 amino acids. V shed 5 bases, J shed 5 bases, and the junction held 7 bases outside the gene matches. Germline loops: CDR1 SGHAT, CDR2 FQNNGV. The CDR3 is CASSQTGAGETQYF. DNA for the CDR3: TGTGCCAGCAGCCAGACAGGGGCTGGGGAGACCCAGTACTTC.

This clonotype was counted ten times or more. V usage is TRBV12-3 or TRBV12-4 and J usage is TRBJ2-7, with D perhaps TRBD1 or TRBD2 (5 bases each). This CDR3 is 14 amino acids long. Deletions cut 7 bases from V and 6 bases from J, with 19 bases between. The CDR3 DNA is TGTGCCAGCACTAAGACCGGGACCAACCGCGAGCAGTACTTC. Amino acids: CASTKTGTNREQYF.

This clonotype was seen at least ten times. At one boundary the junction diverges from the germline segment, which might be a read error. The chain uses TRBV13 and TRBJ2-5; 10 positions match TRBD2. The CDR3 has 15 amino acids. CDR1 and CDR2 from the germline V gene are PRHDT and FYEKMQ (reference sequence). The CDR3 DNA sequence: TGTGCCAGCAGCCCGCTAGCGGGAGACCAGGAGACCCAGTACTTC. Translation: CASSPLAGDQETQYF.

This clonotype was detected ten times or more. This rearrangement joins TRBV2 to TRBJ2-1, with D perhaps TRBD2 (6 bases). The CDR3 runs to 16 residues. Trimming left V 0 bases short and J 5 bases short, with 14 bases between. Germline CDR1 and CDR2: SNHLY and FYNNEI. In nucleotides, the CDR3 is TGTGCCAGCAGTGAAGCGGGAGGACCGCCAGACAATGAGCAGTTCTTC. Translation gives CASSEAGGPPDNEQFF.

As for this clonotype: A single base is all that separates this from a far larger clone, so a read error is likely. The gene calls are TRBV6-4 and TRBJ2-5; 9 bases are a match to TRBD1. The closer fit of TRBJ2-7 to the DNA end suggests the J call may be wrong. Germline CDR1 and CDR2: MRHNA and SNTAGT. The CDR3 covers 16 residues. This CDR3 is CAGSYRTGDSSYEQYF. CDR3 sequence (DNA): TGTGCCGGCAGTTACCGGACAGGGGACAGCTCCTACGAGCAGTACTTC.

The V gene is TRBV9, the J gene TRBJ2-2; TRBD2 matches at 7 bases. Trimming removed 1 base from V and 2 bases from J; junction bases left unmatched: 2. Germline V lookup: CDR1 SGDLS, CDR2 YYNGEE. The CDR3 is 15 residues long. The CDR3 DNA follows: TGTGCCAGCAGCGTACAAGCGGGAAACACCGGGGAGCTGTTTTTT. Its translation is CASSVQAGNTGELFF.

On this clonotype: In this CDR3 the conserved last residue, phenylalanine or tryptophan, is missing, so a read error is likely. The DNA is left out, because the CDR3 cannot be placed on it with certainty; the CDR3 is given as TCRdb lists it. This chain connects TRBV20-1 to TRBJ1-2; no check of the table's D call, TRBD1, against the DNA was made. The CDR3 has 14 amino acids, counting both end residues. Per the germline V gene, CDR1 is DFQATT and CDR2 is SNEGSKA (reference sequence). CDR3 residues: CSASPGQVWDGFTV.

The table lists this clonotype with many counts. This chain links TRBV28 with TRBJ1-4; D perhaps matches TRBD1 (5 bases). The V and J ends lost 2 bases and 7 bases respectively, with 14 bases between them. CDR1 and CDR2 from the germline V gene are MDHEN and SYDVKM. The CDR3 sequence is 15 residues long. CDR3 in amino acids: CASSLREGAREKLFF. The CDR3 region has the DNA TGTGCCAGCAGTTTACGTGAAGGGGCACGTGAAAAACTGTTTTTT.

This clonotype came up a few times. The chain couples TRBV29-1 to TRBJ1-4; TRBD1 is a possible D gene (5 bases). Between the trimmed V and J ends, which lost 5 bases and 3 bases, there was a span of 7 bases. CDR3 length: 12 amino acids. The germline V gene encodes CDR1 SQVTM and CDR2 ANQGSEA. This CDR3 is CSVRGANEKLFF. The CDR3 DNA sequence: TGCAGCGTTAGAGGGGCTAATGAAAAACTGTTTTTT. Using reference TRBV29-1 and TRBJ1-4 for the parts outside the CDR3, the full variable domain is SAVISQKPSRDICQRGTSLTIQCQVDSQVTMMFWYRQQPGQSLTLIATANQGSEATYESGFVIDKFPISRPNLTFSTLTVSNMSPEDSSIYLCSVRGANEKLFFGSGTQLSVL.

This clonotype was detected many times. This chain links TRBV5-1 with TRBJ2-3; no firm D call. The CDR3 sequence is 14 residues long. CDR1 and CDR2 from the germline V gene are SGHRS and YFSETQ. The V end lost 1 base, the J end lost 2 bases, and 8 bases lay between the germline ends. The CDR3, as DNA: TGCGCCAGCAGCTTGCAAAGAATCACAGATACGCAGTATTTT. Protein: CASSLQRITDTQYF.

About this clonotype: A much more abundant neighbour one base away suggests this may be a read error. V and J are TRBV30 and TRBJ2-2; 7 bases agree with TRBD1. J lost 7 bases, V lost 1 base, and 9 bases had no gene match. The germline gives CDR1 GTSNPN, CDR2 SVGIG (reference sequence). The CDR3 loop spans 15 amino acids. The CDR3 reads CAWSDTGVWVGELFF. The DNA for the CDR3 is TGTGCCTGGAGTGACACAGGGGTGTGGGTCGGGGAGCTGTTTTTT. Full variable domain (missing parts from reference TRBV30 and TRBJ2-2): SQTIHQWPATLVQPVGSPLSLECTVEGTSNPNLYWYRQAAGRGLQLLFYSVGIGQISSEVPQNLSASRPQDRQFILSSKKLLLSDSGFYLCAWSDTGVWVGELFFGEGSRLTVL.

CDR3 bases: TGTGCCAGTAGCAGGACAACGAACTACGAGCAGTACTTC. Translating it yields CASSRTTNYEQYF. The chain combines TRBV19 with TRBJ2-7; TRBD1 might be the D (5 bases). The CDR3 sequence is 13 residues long. V was shortened by 6 bases and J by 3 bases, with 12 bases between the two germline ends. Germline lookup yields CDR1 LNHDA and CDR2 SQIVND (reference sequence).